The 14 T cell receptor beta chains below all came from one sample that was sequenced in a study of CD8+CD57+ T cells in acquired aplastic anemia. Genomic DNA served as template for TCR beta VDJ and CDR3 profiling. Each CDR3 protein gets one entry after TCRdb re-called the reads with MiXCR. The profile shows 75,000 to 90,000 distinct CDR3 sequences, 40% to 50% of them singletons. Sequences were obtained from sorted CD4+, CD8+, or CD8+CD57+ T cells (not recorded which) from PBMCs. All receptors come from a human donor in good health, serving as a control.

This clonotype was counted once. CDR3 DNA sequence: TGTGCCAGCAGCCCCCAGGACACTGAAGCTTTCTTT. As protein: CASSPQDTEAFF. This sequence joins TRBV25-1 and TRBJ1-1; D call uncertain. This CDR3 has 12 residues. The V end lost 6 bases, the J end lost 3 bases, and 8 bases lay between the germline ends. Germline assignment: CDR1 MGHDK and CDR2 SYGVNS.

V and J are TRBV27 and TRBJ1-3; D is unresolved. Deletions cut 0 bases from V and 2 bases from J, with 8 bases between. The germline CDR1 and CDR2 sequences are MNHEY and SMNVEV (reference sequence). The CDR3 covers 15 residues. The CDR3 reads CASSLSIEAGNTIYF. The CDR3 nucleotides are TGTGCCAGCAGTTTATCGATCGAGGCTGGAAACACCATATATTTT.

This clonotype showed up just a few times. One end of the junction does not line up with germline, which may come from a read error. The chain uses TRBV7-8 and TRBJ1-5; the D is unclear. The CDR3 has 15 amino acids. Germline V lookup: CDR1 SGHVS, CDR2 FQNEAQ. CDR3 sequence (DNA): TGTGCCTGCAGCTTAATGCGGCGGGCCAATCAGCCCCAGCATTTT. This gives the protein CACSLMRRANQPQHF.

This clonotype was recorded many times. Here the CDR3 reads CASSLGEGSYEQYF. Written as DNA, the CDR3 is TGTGCCAGCAGCTTGGGAGAGGGCTCCTACGAGCAGTACTTC. This chain links TRBV5-5 with TRBJ2-7, with TRBD2 as a possible D gene (5 bases). Germline CDR1 reads SGHKS; CDR2 reads YYEKEE (reference sequence). Trimming shortened V by 0 bases and J by 0 bases, and 7 bases separated the two germline ends. The CDR3 sequence is 14 residues long.

This clonotype was counted ten times or more. The chain couples TRBV12-3 or TRBV12-4 to TRBJ2-7; a weak D match, TRBD1 (5 bases). There are 14 residues in the CDR3. The germline V and J ends were trimmed by 5 bases and 0 bases, with 11 bases remaining between them. This CDR3 reads CASSIQASSYEQYF. The CDR3, as DNA: TGTGCCAGCAGTATACAGGCGAGCTCCTACGAGCAGTACTTC.

This clonotype occurred many times. The chain carries TRBV27 and TRBJ1-6; 7 bases are a match to TRBD1. V shed 4 bases, J shed 6 bases, and the junction held 6 bases outside the gene matches. Germline CDR1 reads MNHEY; CDR2 reads SMNVEV (reference sequence). The CDR3 has 15 amino acids. CDR3 sequence: CASSYRGGLNSPLHF. The CDR3 nucleotides are TGTGCCAGCAGTTACAGGGGCGGCCTTAATTCACCCCTCCACTTT.

This chain uses TRBV10-3 with TRBJ1-1; a possible D gene is TRBD1 (6 bases). Between the trimmed V and J ends, which lost 8 bases and 6 bases, there was a span of 13 bases. The CDR3 totals 12 residues. Germline V lookup: CDR1 ENHRY, CDR2 SYGVKD. CDR3 protein: CAIAGGLAEAFF. The CDR3 DNA sequence: TGTGCCATCGCCGGGGGGCTTGCTGAAGCTTTCTTT.

In regard to this clonotype: One junction end disagrees with the germline gene, perhaps due to a read error. The chain employs TRBV2 and TRBJ2-3; 11 bases are a match to TRBD2. Germline loops: CDR1 SNHLY, CDR2 FYNNEI. This CDR3 is 15 amino acids long. The CDR3 reads CASSGDSGRGDTQYF. The DNA for the CDR3 is TGTGCCAGCAGTGGCGATAGCGGGAGGGGTGATACGCAGTATTTC.

V and J are TRBV4-2 and TRBJ2-2, with 8 positions matching TRBD1. V shed 0 bases, J shed 6 bases, and the junction held 9 bases outside the gene matches. CDR1 LGHNA and CDR2 YNFKEQ come from the germline V gene. The CDR3 covers 17 residues. The CDR3 reads CASSQDSDRVESGELFF. The CDR3 DNA reads as TGTGCCAGCAGCCAAGATTCGGACAGGGTGGAGTCCGGGGAGCTGTTTTTT.

Only a few counts were recorded for this clonotype. Since a much larger clone is just one base distant, this may be a read error. The rearrangement links TRBV20-1 to TRBJ2-7; 7 positions agree with TRBD2. The CDR3 is 11 residues long. The germline V gene encodes CDR1 DFQATT and CDR2 SNEGSKA (reference sequence). Trimming at V came to 5 bases and at J to 6 bases, leaving 4 bases not matched to a gene. CDR3 sequence: CSAGGEGEQYF. CDR3 DNA sequence: TGCAGTGCTGGGGGGGAAGGCGAGCAGTACTTC.

This chain uses TRBV11-1 with TRBJ1-1; no clear D. The germline V gene encodes CDR1 SGHAT and CDR2 FQDESV (reference sequence). The CDR3 has 16 residues. V lost 1 base, J lost 1 base, and 13 bases lay in between. Here the CDR3 DNA reads TGTGCCAGCAGCTTAGGCCCGGAGGTCGCGAACACTGAAGCTTTCTTT. It yields the protein CASSLGPEVANTEAFF.

This clonotype was observed many times. The genes are TRBV10-1 and TRBJ2-7; 9 bases are shared with TRBD2. V was clipped by 3 bases and J by 5 bases; unmatched bases: 8. The germline V gene has CDR1 WNHNN and CDR2 SYGVQD (reference sequence). CDR3 length: 15 amino acids. CDR3: CASSDLRGGIHEQYF. In nucleotides, the CDR3 is TGCGCCAGCAGTGATTTGCGGGGGGGCATCCACGAGCAGTACTTC.

This clonotype came up many times. The chain has TRBV5-8 and TRBJ1-1; D is uncertain. Germline V lookup: CDR1 SGHTS, CDR2 YDEGEE. Between the trimmed V and J ends, which lost 4 bases and 5 bases, there was a span of 18 bases. CDR3 size: 15 residues. CDR3 sequence reads: CASSTREREWTEAFF. In DNA, the CDR3 is TGTGCCAGCAGCACGAGGGAGAGGGAATGGACTGAAGCTTTCTTT.

The chain has TRBV20-1 and TRBJ2-1; D is perhaps TRBD1 or TRBD2 (5 bases each). The CDR3 spans 14 residues. The germline CDR1 and CDR2 sequences are DFQATT and SNEGSKA (reference sequence). Trimming pared 3 bases from V and 2 bases from J, leaving 11 bases between. The CDR3 nucleotides read TGCAGTGCTAGGGACGGGGACGCCTACAATGAGCAGTTCTTC. This codes for CSARDGDAYNEQFF.